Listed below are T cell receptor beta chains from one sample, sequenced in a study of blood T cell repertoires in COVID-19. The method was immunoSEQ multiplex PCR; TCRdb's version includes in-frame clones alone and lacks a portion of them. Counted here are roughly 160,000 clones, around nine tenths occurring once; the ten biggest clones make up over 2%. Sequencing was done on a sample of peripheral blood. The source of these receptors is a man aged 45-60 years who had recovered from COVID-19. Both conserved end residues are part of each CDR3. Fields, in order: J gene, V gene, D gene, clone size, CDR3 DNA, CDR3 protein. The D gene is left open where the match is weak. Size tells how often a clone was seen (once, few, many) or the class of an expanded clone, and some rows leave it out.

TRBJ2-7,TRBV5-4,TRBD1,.,TGTGCCAGCAGTAAGACAGGGGCATCTCACGAGCAGTACTTC,CASSKTGASHEQYF
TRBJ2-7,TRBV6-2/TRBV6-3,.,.,TGTGCCAGCAGTATACAGGGCAACGAGCAGTACTTC,CASSIQGNEQYF
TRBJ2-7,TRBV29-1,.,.,TGCAGCGTGGTTCTACAGGCCTACTCCTACGAGCAGTACTTC,CSVVLQAYSYEQYF
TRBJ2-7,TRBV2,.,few,TGTGCCAGCCGCCGACAGGGGACTACCTACGAGCAGTACTTC,CASRRQGTTYEQYF
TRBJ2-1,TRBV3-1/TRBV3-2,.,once,TGTGCCAGCAGCCAAGGGAGGGGCGGAGGGAATGAGCAGTTCTTC,CASSQGRGGGNEQFF
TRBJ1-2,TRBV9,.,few,TGTGCCAGCAGCGTTGCATTTACAGGGTTGGGCTATGGCTACACCTTC,CASSVAFTGLGYGYTF
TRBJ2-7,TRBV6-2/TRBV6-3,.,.,TGTGCCAGCAGCTCGTATAGGGCAGGGGCTCGAGAGCAGTACTTC,CASSSYRAGAREQYF
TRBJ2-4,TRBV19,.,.,TGTGCCAGTAGTAGGGGGCTAGACAAAAACATTCAGTACTTC,CASSRGLDKNIQYF
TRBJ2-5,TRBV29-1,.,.,TGCAGCGCTGAAATGGGGAGGTCGAGAGAGACCCAGTACTTC,CSAEMGRSRETQYF
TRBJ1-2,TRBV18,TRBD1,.,TGTGCCACCAAAAGGGACAGCGCCTTCTATGGCTACACCTTC,CATKRDSAFYGYTF
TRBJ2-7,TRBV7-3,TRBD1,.,TGTGCCAGCAGCTTAGGGGACAGATCCTACGAGCAGTACTTC,CASSLGDRSYEQYF
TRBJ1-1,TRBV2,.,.,TGTGCCAGCAGTGATCTAGGGCGGGCGATTGAAGCTTTCTTT,CASSDLGRAIEAFF
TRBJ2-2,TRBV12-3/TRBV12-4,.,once,TGTGCCAGCAGTTTTCTTGTAACCGGGGAGCTGTTTTTT,CASSFLVTGELFF
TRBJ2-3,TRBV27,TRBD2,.,TGTGCCAGCAGTTTCTCTAGCGGGGGGGGAGAAGATACGCAGTATTTT,CASSFSSGGGEDTQYF
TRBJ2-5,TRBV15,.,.,TGTGCCACCAGCAGAAGACCCTCGGTGGGGGGGCTAGAAGAGACCCAGTACTTC,CATSRRPSVGGLEETQYF
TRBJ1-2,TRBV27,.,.,TGTGCCAGCAGTTCAGGGTTCTATGGCTACACCTTC,CASSSGFYGYTF
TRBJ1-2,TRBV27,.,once,TGTGCCAGCACCCAAACAGGGCGTCACTATGGCTACACCTTC,CASTQTGRHYGYTF
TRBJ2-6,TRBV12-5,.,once,TGTGCTAGTGGTCCTGGACTCTCACCCTCTGGGGCCAACGTCCTGACTTTC,CASGPGLSPSGANVLTF
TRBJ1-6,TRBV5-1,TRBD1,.,TGCGCCAGCAGCTTGGAAAGGGGGCTAAGTAATTCACCCCTCCACTTT,CASSLERGLSNSPLHF
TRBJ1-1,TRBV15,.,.,TGTGCCACCAGCCAGAGTCGGGGGAACACTGAAGCTTTCTTT,CATSQSRGNTEAFF
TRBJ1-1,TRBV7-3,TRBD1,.,TGTGCCAGCAGCCCAAGAGGGGGCCACACTGAAGCTTTCTTT,CASSPRGGHTEAFF
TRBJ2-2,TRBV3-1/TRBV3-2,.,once,TGTGCCAGCAGCCAAGGACAGTCCACCGGGGAGCTGTTTTTT,CASSQGQSTGELFF
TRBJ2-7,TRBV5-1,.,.,TGCGCCAGCAGCTTGGATGGAGCCTACGAGCAGTACTTC,CASSLDGAYEQYF
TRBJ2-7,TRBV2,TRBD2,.,TGTGCCAGCAGTGAGGGAGGGACCAGATCCTACGAGCAGTACTTC,CASSEGGTRSYEQYF
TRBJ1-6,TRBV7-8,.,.,TGTGCCAGCAGTCGAGTCTCGAATTCACCCCTCCACTTT,CASSRVSNSPLHF
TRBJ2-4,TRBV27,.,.,TGTGCCAGCAGCGAACTGGTAACTCTAGCCAAAAACATTCAGTACTTC,CASSELVTLAKNIQYF
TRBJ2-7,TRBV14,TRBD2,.,TGTGCCAGCAGCCAACGATTTGGGACTAGTTTCTACGAGCAGTACTTC,CASSQRFGTSFYEQYF
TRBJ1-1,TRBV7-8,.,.,TGTGCCAGCAGCCCTGGGGGGAGAAACACTGAAGCTTTCTTT,CASSPGGRNTEAFF
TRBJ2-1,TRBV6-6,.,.,TGTGCCTGCAAGGGGCCCTACAATGAGCAGTTCTTC,CACKGPYNEQFF
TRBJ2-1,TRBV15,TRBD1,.,TGTGCCACCAGCACAAATCCGGGACAGGGCAACAATGAGCAGTTCTTC,CATSTNPGQGNNEQFF
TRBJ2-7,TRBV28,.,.,TGTGCCAGCAGCAAAGGACAACCGCAGTACTTC,CASSKGQPQYF
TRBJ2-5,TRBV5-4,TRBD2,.,TGTGCCAGCAGCGGGACTAGCGGCTATGAAGAGACCCAGTACTTC,CASSGTSGYEETQYF
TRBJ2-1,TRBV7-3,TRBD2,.,TGTGCCAGCAGCTTACTCCCGACTAGCGGGGGAGACAATGAGCAGTTCTTC,CASSLLPTSGGDNEQFF